The rows below give T cell receptor beta chains drawn from one sample of a study of cytomegalovirus exposure and HLA in healthy donors. Sequencing used immunoSEQ multiplex PCR; TCRdb keeps in-frame clones, though not all of them. The table includes about 160,000 clones, around 84% detected once. The specimen sequenced was PBMCs. The receptors were sampled from a male donor in good health and CMV-seropositive. Each CDR3 is given with its conserved first and last residue. Fields, in order: V gene, clone size, J gene, D gene, CDR3 protein, CDR3 DNA. D genes are given only for firm matches. A clone size is listed for some rows: how often the clone was seen (once, few, many), or a class if it is expanded.

TRBV30	-	TRBJ1-3	-	CAGHSGNTIYF	TGTGCCGGACACTCTGGAAACACCATATATTTT
TRBV19	-	TRBJ1-2	-	CASTGRPGYGYTF	TGTGCCAGTACTGGTCGCCCGGGGTATGGCTACACCTTC
TRBV18	-	TRBJ2-1	TRBD1	CASSPRTGKDYNEQFF	TGTGCCAGCTCACCAAGGACAGGGAAAGACTACAATGAGCAGTTCTTC
TRBV6-6	-	TRBJ1-1	TRBD1	CASRRQGANTEAFF	TGTGCCAGCAGGCGACAGGGGGCGAACACTGAAGCTTTCTTT
TRBV30	-	TRBJ2-6	TRBD1	CAWSVTGQNSGANVLTF	TGTGCCTGGAGTGTAACGGGACAGAACTCTGGGGCCAACGTCCTGACTTTC
TRBV5-6	-	TRBJ2-3	TRBD1	CASSSTGRERANTQYF	TGTGCCAGCAGCTCGACAGGGCGAGAACGCGCGAATACGCAGTATTTT
TRBV14	-	TRBJ1-1	-	CASSPTVNTEAFF	TGTGCCAGCAGCCCGACAGTGAACACTGAAGCTTTCTTT
TRBV28	-	TRBJ2-2	TRBD2	CASSDSGTNTGELFF	TGTGCCAGCAGTGATAGCGGGACGAACACCGGGGAGCTGTTTTTT
TRBV23-1	few	TRBJ2-1	-	CASSQSAYEQFF	TGCGCCAGCAGTCAATCAGCATATGAGCAGTTCTTC
TRBV28	-	TRBJ2-5	TRBD1	CASSFGTGVETQYF	TGTGCCAGCAGTTTCGGGACAGGGGTGGAGACCCAGTACTTC
TRBV30	once	TRBJ1-1	TRBD1	CAWSVLDRVTFF	TGTGCCTGGAGTGTACTAGACAGGGTGACTTTCTTT
TRBV7-9	many	TRBJ2-7	TRBD1	CASSLERGLDEQYF	TGTGCCAGCAGCTTAGAGAGGGGGCTAGACGAGCAGTACTTC
TRBV30	-	TRBJ2-5	-	CAWSGGQTQYF	TGTGCCTGGAGTGGTGGGCAGACCCAGTACTTC
TRBV28	-	TRBJ2-1	-	CASTIRAESSYNEQFF	TGTGCCAGCACCATACGAGCGGAAAGCTCCTACAATGAGCAGTTCTTC
TRBV5-1	-	TRBJ1-4	TRBD1	CASSATGFNEKLFF	TGCGCCAGCAGCGCGACAGGGTTTAATGAAAAACTGTTTTTT
TRBV5-1	-	TRBJ2-7	-	CASSPGWGRGIEQYF	TGCGCCAGCAGCCCCGGGTGGGGCAGAGGTATCGAGCAGTACTTC
TRBV5-1	-	TRBJ2-7	TRBD2	CASSFGTSGKSSYEQYF	TGCGCCAGCAGCTTCGGGACTAGCGGGAAGAGCTCCTACGAGCAGTACTTC
TRBV9	few	TRBJ1-2	TRBD1	CASSVAGGEGGYTF	TGTGCCAGCAGCGTAGCAGGGGGCGAGGGTGGCTACACCTTC
TRBV7-9	-	TRBJ1-2	-	CASSLASGATGYTF	TGTGCCAGCAGCTTAGCGTCTGGGGCAACTGGCTACACCTTC
TRBV28	-	TRBJ1-1	-	CASRDQTRGSAFF	TGTGCCAGCAGGGATCAGACTAGGGGTTCAGCTTTCTTT
TRBV11-2	-	TRBJ1-5	-	CASSLDPRGNQPQHF	TGTGCCAGCAGCTTAGATCCCAGGGGAAATCAGCCCCAGCATTTT
TRBV30	-	TRBJ2-1	-	CAWSPSSYNEQFF	TGTGCCTGGAGTCCCAGTTCCTACAATGAGCAGTTCTTC
TRBV28	-	TRBJ1-2	TRBD1	CASSPGTGAFHGYTF	TGTGCCAGCAGCCCAGGGACAGGGGCATTTCATGGCTACACCTTC
TRBV30	once	TRBJ2-7	TRBD2	CAWSNGRGVLDEQYF	TGTGCCTGGAGTAACGGGCGGGGGGTCTTGGACGAGCAGTACTTC
TRBV11-2	once	TRBJ2-7	-	CASSFNPSSYEQYF	TGTGCCAGCAGCTTCAATCCTAGCTCCTACGAGCAGTACTTC
TRBV28	once	TRBJ1-3	-	CASSPGRRTIYF	TGTGCCAGCAGCCCCGGCAGGAGGACCATATATTTT
TRBV10-2	-	TRBJ2-5	TRBD2	CASRGLAGGSTQYF	TGCGCCAGCAGGGGACTAGCGGGAGGTTCGACCCAGTACTTC
TRBV7-6	few	TRBJ2-2	-	CASSDRGRGLAVGAVGELFF	TGTGCCAGCAGCGACAGGGGGCGGGGACTAGCGGTTGGGGCGGTCGGGGAGCTGTTTTTT
TRBV30	-	TRBJ2-1	-	CAWGGAPTYNEQFF	TGTGCCTGGGGGGGCGCCCCTACCTACAATGAGCAGTTCTTC
TRBV6-5	-	TRBJ2-1	-	CASSWRVTGEDEQFF	TGTGCCAGCAGTTGGAGGGTCACCGGGGAGGATGAGCAGTTCTTC
TRBV7-9	-	TRBJ1-1	-	CASSLRGSEAFF	TGTGCCAGCAGCTTAAGGGGGTCAGAAGCTTTCTTT
TRBV28	-	TRBJ1-5	-	CASSPAVRFYSNQPQHF	TGTGCCAGCAGTCCGGCGGTAAGGTTTTATAGCAATCAGCCCCAGCATTTT
TRBV7-2	-	TRBJ2-5	TRBD1	CASSRDRQETQYF	TGTGCCAGCAGCCGGGACAGACAAGAGACCCAGTACTTC
TRBV15	-	TRBJ2-3	-	CATSRDPSPSENTQYF	TGTGCCACCAGCAGAGATCCTAGCCCTAGCGAAAATACGCAGTATTTT
TRBV19	-	TRBJ2-7	TRBD1	CASSIDSSGTGYEQYF	TGTGCCAGTAGTATAGATTCATCCGGGACAGGATACGAGCAGTACTTC
TRBV18	-	TRBJ1-1	-	CASSQGQNTEAFF	TGTGCCAGCTCACAGGGACAGAACACTGAAGCTTTCTTT
TRBV28	once	TRBJ2-7	TRBD2	CASRGGRIEQYF	TGTGCCAGCAGGGGCGGGAGAATCGAGCAGTACTTC
TRBV7-8	-	TRBJ1-1	-	CASSFQEGTEAFF	TGTGCCAGCAGCTTCCAGGAAGGCACTGAAGCTTTCTTT
TRBV7-2	-	TRBJ2-1	TRBD1	CASSLDRANEQFF	TGTGCCAGCAGCCTTGACAGGGCGAATGAGCAGTTCTTC
TRBV5-1	-	TRBJ2-1	TRBD2	CASSLGGRSSYNEQFF	TGCGCCAGCAGCTTGGGCGGGAGGAGCTCCTACAATGAGCAGTTCTTC
TRBV6-5	-	TRBJ1-6	TRBD1	CASSYNRGNSPLHF	TGTGCCAGCAGTTACAACAGGGGTAATTCACCCCTCCACTTT